The sequence of this TCR beta chain was determined in a study of shared clonotypes between healthy human individuals. The germline V gene encodes CDR1 SGHRS and CDR2 YFSETQ. Trimming shortened V by 2 bases and J by 1 base, and 12 bases separated the two germline ends. The CDR3 is made up of 16 amino acids. Profiled with immunoSEQ multiplex PCR; TCRdb holds only in-frame clones, not every one. The table has around 2.3 million clones, approximately 94% seen once. As regards this clone: Its target is not known.

Findings of the study overall: Rarefaction demonstrated incomplete sorted-subset sequencing despite large depth.

This chain joins TRBV5-1 and TRBJ2-2, with a possible D match to TRBD2 (6 bases). Material for sequencing was naive CD4+ T cells sorted from blood. The subset was: CD45RA+ positively selected. The clonotype was recovered from a man between 18 and 29 years old in good health. The CDR3 region has the DNA TGCGCCAGCAGCTTCGAGCGGGTATTGAACACCGGGGAGCTGTTTTTT. As protein: CASSFERVLNTGELFF.